This TCR beta chain was found in a study of Ad26.COV2.S vaccination and SARS-CoV-2 variants. Study details: Ad26.COV2.S was injected intramuscularly once or twice, 56 days apart.

The CDR3 runs 11 residues. Between the trimmed V and J ends, which lost 1 base and 7 bases, there was a span of 4 bases. Germline V gives CDR1 LNHDA, CDR2 SQIVND (reference sequence). Method: immunoSEQ multiplex PCR; TCRdb's copy keeps in-frame clones and lacks some. The sample lists about 400,000 clones, roughly four fifths occurring once. The treatment denotes: 19 received Ad26.COV2.S at low or high dose, single or two shots; roughly five received placebo; per-sample allocation not given. Day 63 after the first injection of vaccine or placebo was the sampling time. This specimen was peripheral blood, taken in a trial of Ad26.COV2.S vaccine versus placebo. The chain uses TRBV19 and TRBJ2-5, with unresolved D. The receptor comes from a person between 18 and 59 years old who received the Ad26.COV2.S COVID-19 vaccine or a placebo. The DNA for the CDR3 is TGTGCCAGTAGTATAGGGGGGACCCAGTACTTC. It is translated as CASSIGGTQYF.